Sequencing of this T cell receptor (beta chain) was carried out in a study of shared clonotypes between healthy human individuals. Study-wide background: CD4 naive and memory got three plates each, CD8 naive two, CD8 memory one. Study outcomes and limitations: Memory subsets generally showed lower estimated richness than naive subsets.

Here immunoSEQ multiplex PCR was the method, and the copy in TCRdb shows in-frame clones only, minus some. Here the sample spans some 2 million clones, roughly 96% being singletons. Trimming took off 4 bases at V and 4 bases at J, with 16 bases between the two ends. The CDR3 runs to 15 residues. The germline gives CDR1 KGHSH, CDR2 LQKENI. Note on this clone: The antigen is not known.

The gene calls are TRBV18 and TRBJ1-1; maybe TRBD1 (6 bases). The sequence was collected from a man younger than 30 in good health. The sample consisted of naive CD4+ T cells sorted from blood. The sample's subset: CD45RA+ positively selected. The CDR3: CASSLQDSSGTEAFF. CDR3 coding DNA: TGTGCCAGCTCACTACAGGACAGTTCCGGCACTGAAGCTTTCTTT.